The rows below give T cell receptor beta chains drawn from one sample of a study of identical twins. TCRdb re-analysed the 5' RACE reads in MiXCR, keeping a single row per CDR3 protein. The table records 500,000 to 550,000 distinct CDR3 sequences, 22% of them present only once. This sample was also put to use in a study of T cells expressing NK-cell markers.

The sample was CD4+ T cells sorted from blood. All receptors come from a woman under 30 in good health. Both conserved end residues are part of each CDR3. The D gene is left open where the match is weak. Part of the rows lack a size; the others show once, few, many or a class for expanded clones.

d_call: TRBD2
v_call: TRBV7-2
j_call: TRBJ2-7
cdr3_length: 16
clone_size: few
cdr3_nt: TGTGCCAGCAGCTTAACTTGGACTAGCGGATCCTACGAGCAGTACTTC
cdr3_aa: CASSLTWTSGSYEQYF

d_call: TRBD1
v_call: TRBV29-1
j_call: TRBJ1-1
cdr3_length: 13
clone_size: .
cdr3_nt: TGCAGCGGGTGGGGACAGGGGAACACTGAAGCTTTCTTT
cdr3_aa: CSGWGQGNTEAFF

d_call: .
v_call: TRBV20-1
j_call: TRBJ2-1
cdr3_length: 15
clone_size: .
cdr3_nt: TGCAGTGCTAGAGATCACAGCCAGAGTTGGCATGAGCAGTTCTTC
cdr3_aa: CSARDHSQSWHEQFF

d_call: TRBD1
v_call: TRBV7-9
j_call: TRBJ2-1
cdr3_length: 12
clone_size: few
cdr3_nt: TGTGCCAGCAGCAGAACAGGGGTTGAGCAGTTCTTC
cdr3_aa: CASSRTGVEQFF

d_call: .
v_call: TRBV12-3/TRBV12-4
j_call: TRBJ1-3
cdr3_length: 13
clone_size: .
cdr3_nt: TGTGCCAGCAGTGACAGGACCGCATACACCATATATTTT
cdr3_aa: CASSDRTAYTIYF

d_call: .
v_call: TRBV9
j_call: TRBJ2-5
cdr3_length: 13
clone_size: .
cdr3_nt: TGTGCCAGCAGCGTAGGGGGATCTCAGGCCCAGTACTTC
cdr3_aa: CASSVGGSQAQYF

d_call: .
v_call: TRBV18
j_call: TRBJ1-1
cdr3_length: 15
clone_size: .
cdr3_nt: TGTGCCAGCTCACCAGATGTGACCCTGTTTACTGAAGCTTTCTTT
cdr3_aa: CASSPDVTLFTEAFF

d_call: .
v_call: TRBV20-1
j_call: TRBJ2-3
cdr3_length: 15
clone_size: .
cdr3_nt: TGCAGTGCTAGAGAAGGACGGGAATATACTGTTACGCAGTATTTT
cdr3_aa: CSAREGREYTVTQYF

d_call: TRBD2
v_call: TRBV12-3/TRBV12-4
j_call: TRBJ2-2
cdr3_length: 16
clone_size: .
cdr3_nt: TGTGCCAGCAGTTTGGCTAGCGGGACGAAGACCGGGGAGCTGTTTTTT
cdr3_aa: CASSLASGTKTGELFF

d_call: .
v_call: TRBV12-3/TRBV12-4
j_call: TRBJ2-5
cdr3_length: 13
clone_size: .
cdr3_nt: TGTGCCAGCAGTTTACTAGATAGGCGGGTCCAGTACTTC
cdr3_aa: CASSLLDRRVQYF

d_call: .
v_call: TRBV20-1
j_call: TRBJ1-5
cdr3_length: 14
clone_size: .
cdr3_nt: TGCAGTGCTCTTCACGGCGGCCTCAATCAGCCCCAGCATTTT
cdr3_aa: CSALHGGLNQPQHF

d_call: TRBD1
v_call: TRBV7-6
j_call: TRBJ2-3
cdr3_length: 15
clone_size: few
cdr3_nt: TGTGCCAGCAGCTTATCCCCCCCCGGACAGGGTACGCAGTATTTT
cdr3_aa: CASSLSPPGQGTQYF

d_call: .
v_call: TRBV12-3/TRBV12-4
j_call: TRBJ2-1
cdr3_length: 12
clone_size: .
cdr3_nt: TGTGCCAGCAGTTTCTTCCACAATGAGCAGTTCTTC
cdr3_aa: CASSFFHNEQFF

d_call: TRBD1
v_call: TRBV20-1
j_call: TRBJ2-7
cdr3_length: 13
clone_size: many
cdr3_nt: TGCAGTGCTAGAGGGGGACAGGGCTACGAGCAGTACTTC
cdr3_aa: CSARGGQGYEQYF

d_call: .
v_call: TRBV9
j_call: TRBJ2-3
cdr3_length: 14
clone_size: .
cdr3_nt: TGTGCCAGCAGCGTAGCGGCCTACACAGATACGCAGTATTTT
cdr3_aa: CASSVAAYTDTQYF

d_call: .
v_call: TRBV6-1
j_call: TRBJ2-4
cdr3_length: 16
clone_size: few
cdr3_nt: TGTGCCAGCAGTCCGTTTTCAGATAGTACCGAAAACATTCAGTACTTC
cdr3_aa: CASSPFSDSTENIQYF

d_call: .
v_call: TRBV6-5
j_call: TRBJ2-5
cdr3_length: 13
clone_size: .
cdr3_nt: TGTGCCAGCAGTTACTCGAGGGGGACGACCCAGTACTTC
cdr3_aa: CASSYSRGTTQYF

d_call: TRBD2
v_call: TRBV7-8
j_call: TRBJ2-2
cdr3_length: 15
clone_size: .
cdr3_nt: TGTGCCAGCAGCTTAGCGGAGACTAGCGGGAGGGAGCTGTTTTTT
cdr3_aa: CASSLAETSGRELFF

d_call: .
v_call: TRBV21-1
j_call: TRBJ1-2
cdr3_length: 15
clone_size: .
cdr3_nt: TGTGCCAGCAGCAAATGGCGGCAACAGAACTATGGCTACACCTTC
cdr3_aa: CASSKWRQQNYGYTF

d_call: .
v_call: TRBV7-9
j_call: TRBJ1-4
cdr3_length: 12
clone_size: .
cdr3_nt: TGTGCCAGCAGCTTACTAAGGGAAAAACTGTTTTTT
cdr3_aa: CASSLLREKLFF

d_call: TRBD2
v_call: TRBV20-1
j_call: TRBJ2-1
cdr3_length: 18
clone_size: .
cdr3_nt: TGCAGTGCTAGAGTGGCTAGCGGGAATCAAAGTATCTACAATGAGCAGTTCTTC
cdr3_aa: CSARVASGNQSIYNEQFF

d_call: TRBD2
v_call: TRBV2
j_call: TRBJ2-3
cdr3_length: 16
clone_size: .
cdr3_nt: TGTGCCAGCAGTGAGGGGACTAGCGGGAGGGCAGATACGCAGTATTTT
cdr3_aa: CASSEGTSGRADTQYF

d_call: .
v_call: TRBV5-1
j_call: TRBJ1-2
cdr3_length: 12
clone_size: .
cdr3_nt: TGCGCCATCAGGCAGGACGGCTATGGCTACACCTTC
cdr3_aa: CAIRQDGYGYTF

d_call: .
v_call: TRBV19
j_call: TRBJ1-4
cdr3_length: 14
clone_size: few
cdr3_nt: TGTGCCAGTAGTCAGAGAACAACTAATGAAAAACTGTTTTTT
cdr3_aa: CASSQRTTNEKLFF

d_call: .
v_call: TRBV18
j_call: TRBJ2-3
cdr3_length: 13
clone_size: few
cdr3_nt: TGTGCCAGCTCACCGTTGAGGGCGGATACGCAGTATTTT
cdr3_aa: CASSPLRADTQYF

d_call: .
v_call: TRBV12-3/TRBV12-4
j_call: TRBJ1-6
cdr3_length: 15
clone_size: .
cdr3_nt: TGTGCCAGCAGACCTTGGGGCGGCGCGGGGTCACCCCTCCACTTT
cdr3_aa: CASRPWGGAGSPLHF

d_call: .
v_call: TRBV6-5
j_call: TRBJ2-2
cdr3_length: 16
clone_size: .
cdr3_nt: TGTGCCAGCAGTTACTCCCATTTTACGCTAACCGGGGAGCTGTTTTTT
cdr3_aa: CASSYSHFTLTGELFF

d_call: .
v_call: TRBV5-1
j_call: TRBJ1-6
cdr3_length: 14
clone_size: .
cdr3_nt: TGCGCCAGCAGCTACCAAGGCGAGGGATCACCCCTCCACTTT
cdr3_aa: CASSYQGEGSPLHF

d_call: .
v_call: TRBV20-1
j_call: TRBJ1-2
cdr3_length: 17
clone_size: few
cdr3_nt: TGCAGTTCTCGAAGATCCCGGCCACAGGGAGATTTAGGGGGCTACACCTTC
cdr3_aa: CSSRRSRPQGDLGGYTF

d_call: TRBD2
v_call: TRBV6-2/TRBV6-3
j_call: TRBJ2-1
cdr3_length: 17
clone_size: .
cdr3_nt: TGTGCCAGCAGTTCGCGACGACTAGCGGGAGACTTGGATGAGCAGTTCTTC
cdr3_aa: CASSSRRLAGDLDEQFF

d_call: .
v_call: TRBV20-1
j_call: TRBJ2-4
cdr3_length: 16
clone_size: few
cdr3_nt: TGCAGTGCTTATCGCGGCGGGGAGGCTGGGAAAAACATTCAGTACTTC
cdr3_aa: CSAYRGGEAGKNIQYF

d_call: .
v_call: TRBV10-3
j_call: TRBJ1-5
cdr3_length: 14
clone_size: few
cdr3_nt: TGTGCCATCAGTGAAGTGGATAGCAATCAGCCCCAGCATTTT
cdr3_aa: CAISEVDSNQPQHF

d_call: TRBD1
v_call: TRBV6-1
j_call: TRBJ1-1
cdr3_length: 16
clone_size: few
cdr3_nt: TGTGCCAGCAGGCCAGGGGGATTGAGAATGAACACTGAAGCTTTCTTT
cdr3_aa: CASRPGGLRMNTEAFF

d_call: TRBD2
v_call: TRBV20-1
j_call: TRBJ2-3
cdr3_length: 13
clone_size: many
cdr3_nt: TGCAGTGCTAGGCGGGAGGGCACAGATACGCAGTATTTT
cdr3_aa: CSARREGTDTQYF

d_call: .
v_call: TRBV6-5
j_call: TRBJ2-5
cdr3_length: 16
clone_size: .
cdr3_nt: TGTGCCAGCAGTTACACTAGGTTGGCACTCTGGCAGACCCAGTACTTC
cdr3_aa: CASSYTRLALWQTQYF

d_call: .
v_call: TRBV7-2
j_call: TRBJ2-3
cdr3_length: 12
clone_size: many
cdr3_nt: TGTGCCAGCAGCCGCACAACAGATACGCAGTATTTT
cdr3_aa: CASSRTTDTQYF

d_call: .
v_call: TRBV20-1
j_call: TRBJ1-1
cdr3_length: 16
clone_size: .
cdr3_nt: TGCTGTGCTCCGACCGGAGGGGTTAACACGAACACTGAAGCTTTCTTT
cdr3_aa: CCAPTGGVNTNTEAFF

d_call: .
v_call: TRBV15
j_call: TRBJ2-1
cdr3_length: 14
clone_size: .
cdr3_nt: TGTGCCACCAGCAGAGGGGGCGCACACAATGAGCAGTTCTTC
cdr3_aa: CATSRGGAHNEQFF

d_call: TRBD2
v_call: TRBV10-3
j_call: TRBJ2-7
cdr3_length: 15
clone_size: few
cdr3_nt: TGTGCCATCAGTGAGTCTATAGCGGGGGGGAACGAGCAGTACTTC
cdr3_aa: CAISESIAGGNEQYF

d_call: TRBD1
v_call: TRBV5-1
j_call: TRBJ2-7
cdr3_length: 15
clone_size: .
cdr3_nt: TGCGCCAGCAGCCCGGGCGGGACAGGTCCCAACGAGCAGTACTTC
cdr3_aa: CASSPGGTGPNEQYF

d_call: .
v_call: TRBV6-5
j_call: TRBJ2-7
cdr3_length: 15
clone_size: .
cdr3_nt: TGTGCCAGCAGTTACTCAAGGGCCGGGGGCTACGAGCAGTACTTC
cdr3_aa: CASSYSRAGGYEQYF

d_call: .
v_call: TRBV27
j_call: TRBJ1-5
cdr3_length: 14
clone_size: .
cdr3_nt: TGTGCCAGCAGTTTAATCAGGGATGGTCAGCCCCAGCATTTT
cdr3_aa: CASSLIRDGQPQHF

d_call: TRBD2
v_call: TRBV7-3
j_call: TRBJ2-7
cdr3_length: 17
clone_size: .
cdr3_nt: TGTGCCAGCAGCTTCTCAGGGACTAGCGGATCCTCCTACGAGCAGTACTTC
cdr3_aa: CASSFSGTSGSSYEQYF

d_call: TRBD2
v_call: TRBV7-9
j_call: TRBJ2-3
cdr3_length: 16
clone_size: .
cdr3_nt: TGTGCCAGCAGCTCCCCAGCGGGGGGGCCCACAGATACGCAGTATTTT
cdr3_aa: CASSSPAGGPTDTQYF

d_call: TRBD1
v_call: TRBV18
j_call: TRBJ2-7
cdr3_length: 14
clone_size: .
cdr3_nt: TGTGCCAGCTCACGGACAGGCATCGGCGGCGAGCAGTACTTC
cdr3_aa: CASSRTGIGGEQYF

d_call: TRBD2
v_call: TRBV4-1
j_call: TRBJ2-1
cdr3_length: 17
clone_size: .
cdr3_nt: TGCGCCAGCAGCCAACTTGGGACTAGCGGGAGTGGAGGTGGGATGTTCTTC
cdr3_aa: CASSQLGTSGSGGGMFF

d_call: .
v_call: TRBV10-1
j_call: TRBJ2-5
cdr3_length: 13
clone_size: .
cdr3_nt: TGCGCCAGCAGCCCACAGTTTGGTGAGACCCAGTACTTC
cdr3_aa: CASSPQFGETQYF

d_call: .
v_call: TRBV20-1
j_call: TRBJ2-7
cdr3_length: 14
clone_size: .
cdr3_nt: TGCAGTGCTAGTGACGGGGTTAAATCCTACGAGCAGTACTTC
cdr3_aa: CSASDGVKSYEQYF

d_call: .
v_call: TRBV2
j_call: TRBJ1-2
cdr3_length: 11
clone_size: .
cdr3_nt: TGTGCCAGCACCGACTGGGGCGGCTACACCTTC
cdr3_aa: CASTDWGGYTF